The present TCR beta chain was sequenced within a study of blood T cell repertoires in COVID-19. Across the whole study: The United States, Italy and Spain were the sources of the acute and convalescent COVID-19 samples. The cDNA or gDNA used as material had been derived from T cells, B-cell-depleted T cells, or PBMCs.

Profiling relied on immunoSEQ multiplex PCR, and the TCRdb table lists in-frame clones only, not all of them. Of some 140,000 clones listed, about 87% are singletons. The sequence was collected from a man aged 50-60 years with active COVID-19. Sequencing was done on a sample of peripheral blood.

The CDR3 sequence is CAWRHERGKLFF. Written as DNA, the CDR3 is TGTGCCTGGAGACACGAACGAGGGAAACTGTTTTTT. The gene calls are TRBV30 and TRBJ1-4; D call uncertain. The length of the CDR3 is 12 residues. V dropped 3 bases and J dropped 11 bases, with 13 bases sitting between them. Germline CDR1 reads GTSNPN; CDR2 reads SVGIG (reference sequence). The entire variable domain, with the rest obtained from reference TRBV30 and TRBJ1-4, is as follows: SQTIHQWPATLVQPVGSPLSLECTVEGTSNPNLYWYRQAAGRGLQLLFYSVGIGQISSEVPQNLSASRPQDRQFILSSKKLLLSDSGFYLCAWRHERGKLFFGSGTQLSVL.